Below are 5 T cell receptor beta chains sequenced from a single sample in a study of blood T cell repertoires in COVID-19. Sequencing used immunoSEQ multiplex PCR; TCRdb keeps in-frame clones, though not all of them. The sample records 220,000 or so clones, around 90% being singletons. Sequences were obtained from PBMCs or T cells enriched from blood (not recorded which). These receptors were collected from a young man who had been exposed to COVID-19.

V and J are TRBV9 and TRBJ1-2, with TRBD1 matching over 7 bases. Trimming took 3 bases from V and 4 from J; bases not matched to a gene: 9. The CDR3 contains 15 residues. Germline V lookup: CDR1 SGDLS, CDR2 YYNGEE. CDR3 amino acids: CASSARTGGSYGYTF. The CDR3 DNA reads TGTGCCAGCAGCGCCCGGACAGGAGGTAGCTATGGCTACACCTTC.

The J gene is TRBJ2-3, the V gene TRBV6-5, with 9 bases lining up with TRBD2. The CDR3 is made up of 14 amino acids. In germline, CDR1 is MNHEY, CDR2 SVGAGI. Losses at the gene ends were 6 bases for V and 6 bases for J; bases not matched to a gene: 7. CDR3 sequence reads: CASRVAGERDTQYF. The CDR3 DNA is TGTGCCAGCAGGGTAGCGGGGGAACGGGATACGCAGTATTTT.

Here the CDR3 reads CASSGAGTGGDEQFF. The CDR3 DNA is TGTGCCAGCAGCGGAGCCGGGACAGGGGGCGATGAGCAGTTCTTC. The chain is built from TRBV9 and TRBJ2-1; TRBD1 aligns across 12 bases. Germline V lookup: CDR1 SGDLS, CDR2 YYNGEE. V lost 3 bases and J lost 8; bases outside the gene matches: 6. This CDR3 is 15 amino acids long.

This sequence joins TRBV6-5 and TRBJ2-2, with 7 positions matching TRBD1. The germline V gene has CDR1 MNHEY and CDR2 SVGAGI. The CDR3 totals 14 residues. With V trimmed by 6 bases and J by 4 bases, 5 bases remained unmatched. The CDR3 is CASSENRGTGELFF. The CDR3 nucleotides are TGTGCCAGCAGCGAGAACAGGGGCACCGGGGAGCTGTTTTTT.

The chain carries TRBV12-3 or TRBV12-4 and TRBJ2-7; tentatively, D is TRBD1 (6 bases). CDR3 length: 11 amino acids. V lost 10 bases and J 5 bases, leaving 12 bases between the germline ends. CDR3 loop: CATSRGHEQYF. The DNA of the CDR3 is TGTGCCACCTCCAGGGGCCACGAGCAGTACTTC.